Shown below are 12 T cell receptor beta chains from a single sample sequenced in a study of blood T cell repertoires in COVID-19. Some clones are missing from TCRdb's copy, which holds only in-frame ones; the method was immunoSEQ multiplex PCR. The sample lists over 200,000 clones, over 75% seen once, with about 0.8% in the top ten. Sequencing input: peripheral blood. The receptors stem from a woman in her thirties with acute or convalescent COVID-19.

The V and J genes are TRBV11-2 and TRBJ1-4; D gene uncertain. The CDR3 loop spans 14 amino acids. V was shortened by 3 bases and J by 1 base, with 6 bases between the two germline ends. Germline lookup yields CDR1 SGHAT and CDR2 FQNNGV. The CDR3 region is CASSLQLTNEKLFF. DNA for the CDR3: TGTGCCAGCAGCTTGCAACTAACTAATGAAAAACTGTTTTTT.

This chain links TRBV29-1 with TRBJ1-3; no definite D call. The germline V gene encodes CDR1 SQVTM and CDR2 ANQGSEA. The CDR3 sequence is 13 residues long. V lost 4 bases to trimming and J lost 0 bases, with 7 bases between them. The CDR3 DNA is TGCAGCGTTGCAGTAAACTCTGGAAACACCATATATTTT. Its protein product is CSVAVNSGNTIYF.

The chain carries TRBV15 and TRBJ2-7; D not certain. This CDR3 has 13 amino acids. Germline V lookup: CDR1 LNHNV, CDR2 YYDKDF (reference sequence). V lost 5 bases and J lost 2, with 10 bases in between. The CDR3 here is CATSPGAAYEQYF. In nucleotides, the CDR3 is TGTGCCACCAGCCCGGGTGCCGCCTACGAGCAGTACTTC. Full variable domain (outside the CDR3, taken from reference TRBV15 and TRBJ2-7): DAMVIQNPRYQVTQFGKPVTLSCSQTLNHNVMYWYQQKSSQAPKLLFHYYDKDFNNEADTPDNFQSRRPNTSFCFLDIRSPGLGDTAMYLCATSPGAAYEQYFGPGTRLTVT.

The CDR3 DNA reads TGTGCCAGCAGCCGGGACAGGTACGTCGGCGAGCAGTACTTC. It yields the protein CASSRDRYVGEQYF. This chain links TRBV27 with TRBJ2-7; 8 bases are shared with TRBD1. CDR1 is MNHEY and CDR2 is SMNVEV in the germline V gene (reference sequence). V was pared by 6 bases and J by 6 bases, with 10 bases of the junction left unmatched. The CDR3 contains 14 residues.

The chain is built from TRBV25-1 and TRBJ2-7; a weak D match, TRBD1 (5 bases). The CDR3 consists of 14 residues. Germline V gives CDR1 MGHDK, CDR2 SYGVNS. Trimming took off 4 bases at V and 3 bases at J, with 13 bases between the two ends. The CDR3 DNA is TGTGCCAGCAGTGGAGACAGCACCCACTACGAGCAGTACTTC. As protein: CASSGDSTHYEQYF.

The chain joins TRBV5-6 to TRBJ1-5; tentatively, D is TRBD1 (5 bases). This CDR3 is 12 amino acids long. Germline V gene sequence: CDR1 SGHDT, CDR2 YYEEEE. V dropped 0 bases and J dropped 11 bases, with 9 bases sitting between them. The CDR3 region has the DNA TGTGCCAGCAGCTTGGCTCGGGGGGCCCAGCATTTT. Protein sequence: CASSLARGAQHF. Full variable domain (outside the CDR3, taken from reference TRBV5-6 and TRBJ1-5): DAGVTQSPTHLIKTRGQQVTLRCSPKSGHDTVSWYQQALGQGPQFIFQYYEEEERQRGNFPDRFSGHQFPNYSSELNVNALLLGDSALYLCASSLARGAQHFGDGTRLSIL.

V and J are TRBV6-5 and TRBJ1-3, with TRBD1 matching over 7 bases. CDR1 and CDR2 (germline): MNHEY, SVGAGI. This CDR3 has 13 residues. J gave up 5 bases and V 6 bases, and 4 bases lay outside the gene matches. The CDR3, as DNA: TGTGCCAGCAGACAGGGGAGAAGAAACACCATATATTTT. Amino acids: CASRQGRRNTIYF.

CDR3 DNA sequence: TGTGCCAGCAGTGGGCTAGCGGGGTACACAGATACGCAGTATTTT. It is translated as CASSGLAGYTDTQYF. The chain employs TRBV6-2 or TRBV6-3 and TRBJ2-3; TRBD2 matches at 9 bases. The trim removed 5 bases at V and 2 bases at J, leaving 5 bases unmatched. In germline, CDR1 is MNHEY, CDR2 SVGEGT. This CDR3 has 15 amino acids.

V is TRBV6-1 and J is TRBJ2-7, with D unclear. Germline V gene data show CDR1 as MNHNS and CDR2 as SASEGT. V lost 6 bases, J lost 3 bases, and 18 bases lay in between. The CDR3 loop spans 15 amino acids. Here the CDR3 reads CASRVQDGAVYEQYF. Written as DNA, the CDR3 is TGTGCCAGCAGAGTGCAAGACGGAGCCGTCTACGAGCAGTACTTC.

The rearrangement links TRBV7-2 to TRBJ2-2, with D perhaps matching TRBD1 (5 bases). This CDR3 comprises 16 residues. With 3 bases removed from V and 2 bases from J, the gap between germline ends came to 13 bases. The V gene's germline CDR1 is SGHTA and CDR2 FQGNSA. CDR3 in DNA: TGTGCCAGCAGCTTCGTGGGTAGGGGAAACACCGGGGAGCTGTTTTTT. It encodes CASSFVGRGNTGELFF.

On this clone itself: Other DNA sequences in the same sample also yield this CDR3. V usage is TRBV18 and J usage is TRBJ1-1; TRBD1 matches at 8 bases. Per the germline V gene, CDR1 is KGHSH and CDR2 is LQKENI. This CDR3 comprises 14 residues. V lost 6 bases and J lost 2; bases outside the gene matches: 5. The CDR3 reads CASSRTGGNTEAFF. DNA for the CDR3: TGTGCCAGCTCGCGTACAGGGGGTAACACTGAAGCTTTCTTT.

This chain links TRBV6-5 with TRBJ1-4, with D tentatively TRBD1 (5 bases). Per the germline V gene, CDR1 is MNHEY and CDR2 is SVGAGI. V shed 6 bases and J shed 0 bases, with 8 bases lying between them. This CDR3 comprises 14 residues. Here the CDR3 reads CASRGPATNEKLFF. DNA for the CDR3: TGTGCCAGCAGGGGGCCTGCAACTAATGAAAAACTGTTTTTT.